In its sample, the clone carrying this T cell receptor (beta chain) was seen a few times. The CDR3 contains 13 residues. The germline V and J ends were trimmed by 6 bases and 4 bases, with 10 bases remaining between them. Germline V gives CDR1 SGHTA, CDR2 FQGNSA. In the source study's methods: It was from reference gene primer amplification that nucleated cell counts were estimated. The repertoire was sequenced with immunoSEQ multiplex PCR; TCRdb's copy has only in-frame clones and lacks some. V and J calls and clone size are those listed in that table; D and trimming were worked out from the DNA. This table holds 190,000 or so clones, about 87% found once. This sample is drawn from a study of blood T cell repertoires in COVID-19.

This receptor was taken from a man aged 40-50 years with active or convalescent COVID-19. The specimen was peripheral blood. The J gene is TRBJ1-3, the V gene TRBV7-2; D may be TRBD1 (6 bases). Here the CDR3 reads CASRQGDGNTIYF. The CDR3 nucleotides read TGTGCCAGCAGACAGGGTGACGGAAACACCATATATTTT. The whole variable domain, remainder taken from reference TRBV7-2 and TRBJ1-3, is GAGVSQSPSNKVTEKGKDVELRCDPISGHTALYWYRQSLGQGLEFLIYFQGNSAPDKSGLPSDRFSAERTGGSVSTLTIQRTQQEDSAVYLCASRQGDGNTIYFGEGSWLTVV.